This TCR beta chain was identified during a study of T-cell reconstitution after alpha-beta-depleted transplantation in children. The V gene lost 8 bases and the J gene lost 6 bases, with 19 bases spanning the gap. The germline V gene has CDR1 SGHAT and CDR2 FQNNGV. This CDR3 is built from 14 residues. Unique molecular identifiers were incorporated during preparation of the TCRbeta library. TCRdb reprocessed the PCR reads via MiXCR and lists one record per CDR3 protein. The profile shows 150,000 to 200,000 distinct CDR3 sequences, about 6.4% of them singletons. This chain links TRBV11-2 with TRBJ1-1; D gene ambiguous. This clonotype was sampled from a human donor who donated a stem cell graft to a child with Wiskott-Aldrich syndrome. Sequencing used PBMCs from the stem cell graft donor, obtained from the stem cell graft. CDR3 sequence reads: CASLTTHSNSEAFF. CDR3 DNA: TGTGCCAGCCTTACGACTCACAGTAACTCTGAAGCTTTCTTT.